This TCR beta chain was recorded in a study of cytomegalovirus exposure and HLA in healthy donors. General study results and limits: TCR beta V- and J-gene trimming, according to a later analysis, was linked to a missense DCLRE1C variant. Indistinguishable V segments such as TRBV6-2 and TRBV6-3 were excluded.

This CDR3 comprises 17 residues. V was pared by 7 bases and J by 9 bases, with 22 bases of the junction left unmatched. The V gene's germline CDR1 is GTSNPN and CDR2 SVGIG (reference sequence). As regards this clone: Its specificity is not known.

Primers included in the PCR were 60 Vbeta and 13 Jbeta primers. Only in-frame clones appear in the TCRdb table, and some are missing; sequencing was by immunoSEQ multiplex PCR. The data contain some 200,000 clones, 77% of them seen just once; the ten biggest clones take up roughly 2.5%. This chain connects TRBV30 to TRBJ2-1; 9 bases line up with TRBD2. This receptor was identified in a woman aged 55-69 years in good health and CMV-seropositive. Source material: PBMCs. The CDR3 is CAYNGGRAEVKEGEQFF. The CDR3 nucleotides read TGTGCCTATAACGGCGGGAGGGCCGAAGTCAAGGAGGGTGAGCAGTTCTTC.